The clone carrying this TCR beta chain was counted between two and nine times. What it binds is not known. The sample comes from a study of cytomegalovirus exposure and HLA in healthy donors. Study background: Earlier results showed 120 million or so unique TCR beta sequences derived from roughly 200 million T cells.

Study-wide results and limits: TCR beta chain V- and J-gene trimming was linked, in a later analysis, to a missense variant in DCLRE1C. Researchers left out some V segments, among them TRBV6-2 and TRBV6-3, as indistinguishable. In a later analysis, CMV-associated beta chains were mostly HLA-associated, it appeared.

Primers included in the PCR were 60 Vbeta and 13 Jbeta primers. The table came from immunoSEQ multiplex PCR; TCRdb's copy has only in-frame clones and leaves some out. The data contain 300,000 or so clones, roughly 86% of them seen just once; the ten biggest clones take up about 2%. The CDR3 totals 16 residues. From germline, CDR1 is SGDLS and CDR2 YYNGEE. V lost 0 bases, J lost 3 bases, and 8 bases stayed unmatched. Sequenced input: PBMCs. This sequence was found in a woman in her thirties or forties in good health and CMV-seropositive. The chain has TRBV9 and TRBJ2-7; TRBD2 agrees at 8 bases. This chain's CDR3 is CASSVGPSGSIYEQYF. In nucleotides, the CDR3 is TGTGCCAGCAGCGTAGGCCCGAGCGGGAGTATCTACGAGCAGTACTTC.